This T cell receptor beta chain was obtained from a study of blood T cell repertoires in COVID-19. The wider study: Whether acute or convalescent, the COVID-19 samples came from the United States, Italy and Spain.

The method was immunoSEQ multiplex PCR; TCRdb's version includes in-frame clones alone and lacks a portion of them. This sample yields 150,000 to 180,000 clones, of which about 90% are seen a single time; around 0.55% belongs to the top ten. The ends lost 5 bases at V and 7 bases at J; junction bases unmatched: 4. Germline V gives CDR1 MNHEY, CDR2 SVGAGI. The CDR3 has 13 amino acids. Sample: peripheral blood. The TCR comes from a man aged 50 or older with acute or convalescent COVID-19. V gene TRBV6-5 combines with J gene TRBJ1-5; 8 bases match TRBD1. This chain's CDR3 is CASSRTGLQPQHF. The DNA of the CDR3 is TGTGCCAGCAGTCGGACAGGGTTGCAGCCCCAGCATTTT.